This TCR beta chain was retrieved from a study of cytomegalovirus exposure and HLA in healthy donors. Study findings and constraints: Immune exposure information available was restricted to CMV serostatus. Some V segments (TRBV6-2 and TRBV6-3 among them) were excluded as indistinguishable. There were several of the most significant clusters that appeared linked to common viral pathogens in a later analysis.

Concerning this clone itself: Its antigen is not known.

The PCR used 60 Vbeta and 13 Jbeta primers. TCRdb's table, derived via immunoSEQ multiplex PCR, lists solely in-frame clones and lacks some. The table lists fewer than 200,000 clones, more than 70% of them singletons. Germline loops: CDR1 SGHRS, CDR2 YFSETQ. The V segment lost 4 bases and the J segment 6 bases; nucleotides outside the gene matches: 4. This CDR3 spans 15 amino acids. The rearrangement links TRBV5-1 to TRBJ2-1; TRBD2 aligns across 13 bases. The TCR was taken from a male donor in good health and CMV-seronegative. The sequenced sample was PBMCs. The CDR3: CASSGTSGRANEQFF. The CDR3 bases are TGCGCCAGCAGCGGCACTAGCGGGAGGGCCAATGAGCAGTTCTTC.